One T cell receptor beta chain is described in this entry. Assay used: immunoSEQ multiplex PCR; TCRdb lists only in-frame clones, some missing. The sample includes about 200,000 clones, about 86% of them seen just once. Trimming left V 6 bases short and J 12 bases short, with 24 bases between. The CDR3 is made up of 14 amino acids. The V gene's germline CDR1 is SQVTM and CDR2 ANQGSEA. This record belongs to a study of blood T cell repertoires in COVID-19. Material for sequencing was peripheral blood. The chain is built from TRBV29-1 and TRBJ2-1; D gene ambiguous. The clonotype comes from a woman between 70 and 85 years old with acute or convalescent COVID-19. The chain's CDR3 is CSVEPGLDGSRQFF. CDR3 DNA: TGCAGCGTGGAGCCCGGTCTAGATGGATCTCGGCAGTTCTTC.